A single sample gave rise to the 15 T cell receptor beta chains below, sequenced in a study of identical twins. One entry per CDR3 protein, called by TCRdb with MiXCR from the 5' RACE reads. The data contain 700,000 or so distinct CDR3 sequences, 8.5% to 9.5% of them singletons. These data also formed part of another study, on yellow fever vaccine responses in identical twins.

Sequences were obtained from PBMCs. Receptors originate from a woman younger than 30 in good health.

The chain recombines TRBV20-1 with TRBJ2-3; D assignment may be TRBD1 or TRBD2 (5 bases each). The CDR3 has 12 residues. The V gene lost 6 bases and the J gene lost 0 bases, with 7 bases spanning the gap. CDR1 and CDR2 (germline): DFQATT, SNEGSKA (reference sequence). The CDR3, as DNA: TGCAGTGCATGGGACAGCACAGATACGCAGTATTTT. It is translated as CSAWDSTDTQYF.

There are many counts of this clonotype. The J gene is TRBJ2-2, the V gene TRBV7-3, with no clear D. Trimming pared 5 bases from V and 5 bases from J, leaving 6 bases between. Germline loops: CDR1 SGHTA, CDR2 FQGTGA. CDR3 length: 12 amino acids. CDR3 region: CASSQLTGELFF. The CDR3 nucleotides read TGTGCCAGCAGCCAATTGACCGGGGAGCTGTTTTTT.

V gene TRBV4-3 combines with J gene TRBJ2-1; 12 positions match TRBD2. This CDR3 region has 16 residues. V was clipped by 0 bases and J by 8 bases; unmatched bases: 5. The germline gives CDR1 LGHNA, CDR2 YSLEER. CDR3 loop: CASSQDGLAGGYEQFF. Here the CDR3 DNA reads TGCGCCAGCAGCCAAGATGGCCTAGCGGGAGGGTATGAGCAGTTCTTC.

V gene TRBV5-5 combines with J gene TRBJ2-3; D is ambiguous. This CDR3 is 13 amino acids long. The ends were cut back, 4 bases at V and 5 bases at J, with 11 bases in the middle. The germline CDR1 and CDR2 sequences are SGHKS and YYEKEE (reference sequence). CDR3 in DNA: TGTGCCAGCAGCCCCCGAAGCCAAGATACGCAGTATTTT. Translating gives CASSPRSQDTQYF.

This clonotype has a handful of counts. The gene calls are TRBV15 and TRBJ2-1; 7 bases agree with TRBD2. Trimming took 2 bases from V and 7 from J; bases not matched to a gene: 8. The CDR3 consists of 15 residues. Germline CDR1 is LNHNV and CDR2 is YYDKDF (reference sequence). CDR3 DNA: TGTGCCACCAGCAGAAAAGCGGGGTACGGAAATGAGCAGTTCTTC. As protein: CATSRKAGYGNEQFF.

J is TRBJ2-7 and V is TRBV15; no reliable D call. Trimming removed 1 base from V and 0 bases from J, with 10 bases in between. Germline CDR1 LNHNV, CDR2 YYDKDF (reference sequence). The CDR3 is made up of 15 amino acids. The CDR3 spells CATSRVSSSSYEQYF. The CDR3, as DNA: TGTGCCACCAGCAGAGTCAGCTCGAGCTCCTACGAGCAGTACTTC.

This clonotype was observed a handful of times. The genes are TRBV7-2 and TRBJ2-5; D remains unclear. The length of the CDR3 is 13 residues. Germline CDR1 and CDR2: SGHTA and FQGNSA. Between the trimmed V and J ends, which lost 5 bases and 3 bases, there was a span of 10 bases. The CDR3 coding sequence is TGTGCCAGCAGCCGGAATAGGGAAGAGACCCAGTACTTC. Its protein is CASSRNREETQYF. Full variable domain (missing parts from reference TRBV7-2 and TRBJ2-5): GAGVSQSPSNKVTEKGKDVELRCDPISGHTALYWYRQSLGQGLEFLIYFQGNSAPDKSGLPSDRFSAERTGGSVSTLTIQRTQQEDSAVYLCASSRNREETQYFGPGTRLLVL.

The V call is TRBV7-9, the J call TRBJ2-7; D call uncertain. Germline CDR1 reads SEHNR; CDR2 reads FQNEAQ (reference sequence). The germline V and J ends were trimmed by 5 bases and 0 bases, with 11 bases remaining between them. The CDR3 has 14 amino acids. The CDR3 here is CASSPHSSSYEQYF. The CDR3, as DNA: TGTGCCAGCAGCCCCCATAGTAGCTCCTACGAGCAGTACTTC.

Only a few counts were recorded for this clonotype. The chain has TRBV6-1 and TRBJ1-5, with D unresolved. This CDR3 comprises 13 residues. Trimming cost V 1 base and J 6 bases, with 7 bases left between them. The V gene's germline CDR1 is MNHNS and CDR2 SASEGT. This CDR3 is CASSEEAGQPQHF. The CDR3 DNA is TGTGCCAGCAGTGAAGAGGCGGGTCAGCCCCAGCATTTT.

This clonotype showed up just a few times. The V call is TRBV5-1, the J call TRBJ1-5; D remains ambiguous. V lost 0 bases to trimming and J lost 6 bases, with 10 bases between them. Germline assignment: CDR1 SGHRS and CDR2 YFSETQ. CDR3 size: 14 residues. This CDR3 reads CASSLGSSGQPQHF. CDR3 DNA: TGCGCCAGCAGCTTGGGCAGTTCAGGTCAGCCCCAGCATTTT.

This clonotype was counted at least ten times. The chain is built from TRBV7-9 and TRBJ2-3; either TRBD1 or TRBD2 may fit D (5 bases each). Germline assignment: CDR1 SEHNR and CDR2 FQNEAQ (reference sequence). The CDR3 extends over 16 amino acids. Trimming took off 3 bases at V and 2 bases at J, with 15 bases between the two ends. The CDR3 region has the DNA TGTGCCAGCAGCTTTGGGACCCGCTCAAACACAGATACGCAGTATTTT. It codes for CASSFGTRSNTDTQYF.

This clonotype appeared a few times. The genes are TRBV6-2 or TRBV6-3 and TRBJ2-1; TRBD1 matches 9 bases. From germline, CDR1 is MNHEY and CDR2 SVGEGT. V lost 2 bases to trimming and J lost 7 bases; unmatched junction nucleotides: 12. This CDR3 is built from 17 residues. The CDR3 DNA reads TGTGCCAGCAGTTACAATCGTTGGGACAGGGCCTTGAATGAGCAGTTCTTC. It is translated as CASSYNRWDRALNEQFF.

This clonotype has only a few counts. This chain joins TRBV10-2 and TRBJ2-7; D unclear. This CDR3 has 15 residues. The V gene's germline CDR1 is WSHSY and CDR2 SAAADI. Between the trimmed V and J ends, which lost 2 bases and 2 bases, there was a span of 13 bases. CDR3 residues: CASSEPTPLTYEQYF. The CDR3 bases are TGCGCCAGCAGTGAGCCGACCCCTCTCACCTACGAGCAGTACTTC.

The sample holds a few counts of this clonotype. V gene TRBV6-5 combines with J gene TRBJ2-5; TRBD1 might be the D (5 bases). With 2 bases removed from V and 7 bases from J, the gap between germline ends came to 20 bases. The CDR3 covers 16 residues. Germline CDR1 and CDR2: MNHEY and SVGAGI. In DNA form, the CDR3 reads TGTGCCAGCAGTTACACCTCCAGGGTGGTTGGCGGGACCCAGTACTTC. As protein: CASSYTSRVVGGTQYF.

This clonotype has a count of ten or more. The V call is TRBV6-4, the J call TRBJ2-3, with 9 nucleotides matching TRBD2. The CDR3 spans 16 residues. With 5 bases clipped from V and 4 bases from J, the junction kept 10 bases outside the gene matches. Germline V gene data show CDR1 as MRHNA and CDR2 as SNTAGT. Written as DNA, the CDR3 is TGTGCCAGCAGTCAACTAGCGGGCCCCTACGCAGATACGCAGTATTTT. Its translation: CASSQLAGPYADTQYF.